This T cell receptor beta chain was observed in a study of blood T cell repertoires in COVID-19. Study context: Sources were T cells, B-cell-depleted T cells, or PBMCs; the material itself was cDNA or gDNA.

TCRdb keeps only in-frame clones here, not all; method: immunoSEQ multiplex PCR. The data contain more than 150,000 clones, 78% of them singletons. Germline trimming cut 6 bases from V and 4 bases from J; bases unmatched to any gene: 7. This CDR3 is 14 amino acids long. Germline V gene data show CDR1 as LNHDA and CDR2 as SQIVND (reference sequence). The sequenced sample consisted of peripheral blood. The receptor comes from an elderly woman with active or convalescent COVID-19. The chain uses TRBV19 and TRBJ1-2; TRBD1 matches 8 bases. CDR3 protein: CASRYPGGPYGYTF. CDR3 nucleotide sequence: TGTGCCAGTAGATATCCAGGGGGCCCCTATGGCTACACCTTC.